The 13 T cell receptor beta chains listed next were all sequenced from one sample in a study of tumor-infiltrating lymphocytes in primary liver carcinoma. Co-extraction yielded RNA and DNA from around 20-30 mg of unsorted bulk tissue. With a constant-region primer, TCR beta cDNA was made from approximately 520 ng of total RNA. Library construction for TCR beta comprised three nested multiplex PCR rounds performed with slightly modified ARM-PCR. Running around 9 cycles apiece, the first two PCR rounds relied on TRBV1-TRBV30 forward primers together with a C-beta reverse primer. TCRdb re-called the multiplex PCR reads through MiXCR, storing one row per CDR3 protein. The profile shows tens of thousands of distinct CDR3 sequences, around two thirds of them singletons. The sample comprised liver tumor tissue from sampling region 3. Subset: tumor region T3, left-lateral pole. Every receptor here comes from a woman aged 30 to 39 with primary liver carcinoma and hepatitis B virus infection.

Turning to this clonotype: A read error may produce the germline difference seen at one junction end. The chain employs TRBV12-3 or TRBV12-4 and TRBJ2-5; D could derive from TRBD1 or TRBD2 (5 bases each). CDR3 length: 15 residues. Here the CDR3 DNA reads TGTGTCAGTAGCACCTACCCAGGGAGCGAAGAGTCCCAGTACTTC. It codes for CVSSTYPGSEESQYF.

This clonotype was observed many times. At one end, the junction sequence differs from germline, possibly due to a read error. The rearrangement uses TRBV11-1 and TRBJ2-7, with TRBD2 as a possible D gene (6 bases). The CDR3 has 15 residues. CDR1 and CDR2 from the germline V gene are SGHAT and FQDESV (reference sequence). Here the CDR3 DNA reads TGTGGCAGCAGCTGGGGCGGGACGAGGACCTACGAGCAGTACTTC. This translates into CGSSWGGTRTYEQYF.

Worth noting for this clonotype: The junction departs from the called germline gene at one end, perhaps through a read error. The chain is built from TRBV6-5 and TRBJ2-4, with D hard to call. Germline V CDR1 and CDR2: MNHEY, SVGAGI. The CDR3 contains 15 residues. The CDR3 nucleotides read TGTGCCAGTAGTTACTACCCCCCCTCTGGGAACATTCAGTACTTC. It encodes CASSYYPPSGNIQYF.

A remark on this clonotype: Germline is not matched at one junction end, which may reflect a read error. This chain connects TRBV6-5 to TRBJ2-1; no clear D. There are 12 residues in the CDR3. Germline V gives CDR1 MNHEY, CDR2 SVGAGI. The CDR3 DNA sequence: TGTGCCAGCGGTAGGTCAAACTATGAGCAATTCTTC. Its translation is CASGRSNYEQFF.

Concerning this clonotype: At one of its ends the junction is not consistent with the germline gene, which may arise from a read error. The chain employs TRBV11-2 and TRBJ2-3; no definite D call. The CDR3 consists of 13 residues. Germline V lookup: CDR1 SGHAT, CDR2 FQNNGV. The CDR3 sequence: CARSLDRGDTQYF. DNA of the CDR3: TGTGCCAGGAGCTTAGATCGAGGAGATACACAGTATTTT.

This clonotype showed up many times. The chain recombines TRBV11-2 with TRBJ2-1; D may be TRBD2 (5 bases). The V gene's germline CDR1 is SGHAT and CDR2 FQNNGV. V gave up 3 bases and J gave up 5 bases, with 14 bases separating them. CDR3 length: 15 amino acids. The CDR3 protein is CASSLSGLWDNEQFF. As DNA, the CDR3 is TGTGCCAGCAGCTTGTCGGGATTATGGGACAATGAGCAGTTCTTC.

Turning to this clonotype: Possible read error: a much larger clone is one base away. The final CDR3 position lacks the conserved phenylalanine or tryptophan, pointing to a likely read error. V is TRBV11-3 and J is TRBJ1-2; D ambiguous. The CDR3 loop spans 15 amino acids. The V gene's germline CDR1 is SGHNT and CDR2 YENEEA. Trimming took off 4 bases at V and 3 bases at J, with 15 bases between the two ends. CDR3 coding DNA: TGTGCCAGCAGCTCGCACGGGGTTCCCGACTATGGCTACACCATC. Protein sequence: CASSSHGVPDYGYTI.

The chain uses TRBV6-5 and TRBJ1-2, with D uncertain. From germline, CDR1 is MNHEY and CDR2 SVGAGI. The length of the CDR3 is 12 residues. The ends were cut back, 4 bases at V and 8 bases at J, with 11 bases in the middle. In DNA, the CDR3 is TGTGCCAGCAGTTCACCAGATGTCGGCTACACCTTC. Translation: CASSSPDVGYTF.

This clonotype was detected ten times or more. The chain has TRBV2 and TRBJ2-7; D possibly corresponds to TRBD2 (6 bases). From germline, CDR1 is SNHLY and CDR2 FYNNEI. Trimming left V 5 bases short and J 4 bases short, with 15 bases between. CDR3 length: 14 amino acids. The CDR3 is CASSPGLGFYEQYF. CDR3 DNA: TGTGCCAGCAGTCCGGGACTCGGATTTTACGAGCAGTACTTC.

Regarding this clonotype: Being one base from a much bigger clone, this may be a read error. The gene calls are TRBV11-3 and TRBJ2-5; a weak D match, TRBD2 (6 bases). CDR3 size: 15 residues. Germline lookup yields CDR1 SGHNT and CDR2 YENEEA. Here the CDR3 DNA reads TGTACCAGCATCTCCCGTCGGGGGTACCAAGAGACCCAGTACTTC. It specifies CTSISRRGYQETQYF.

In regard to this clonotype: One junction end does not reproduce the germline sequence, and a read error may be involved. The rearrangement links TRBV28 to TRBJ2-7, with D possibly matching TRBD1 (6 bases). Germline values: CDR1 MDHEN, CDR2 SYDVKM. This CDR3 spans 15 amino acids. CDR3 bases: TGTGCTAGCAGCTTTTTGGGGACACCTAATTACGAGCAGTACTTC. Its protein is CASSFLGTPNYEQYF.

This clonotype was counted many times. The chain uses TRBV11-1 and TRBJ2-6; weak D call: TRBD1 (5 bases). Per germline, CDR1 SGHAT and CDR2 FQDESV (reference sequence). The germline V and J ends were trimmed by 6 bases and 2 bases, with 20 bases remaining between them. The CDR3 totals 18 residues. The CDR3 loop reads CASSFRVTHRTGANVLTF. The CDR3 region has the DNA TGTGCCAGCAGTTTCAGGGTCACCCATAGGACTGGGGCCAACGTCCTGACTTTC. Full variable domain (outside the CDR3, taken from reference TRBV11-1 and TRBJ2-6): EAEVAQSPRYKITEKSQAVAFWCDPISGHATLYWYRQILGQGPELLVQFQDESVVDDSQLPKDRFSAERLKGVDSTLKIQPAELGDSAMYLCASSFRVTHRTGANVLTFGAGSRLTVL.

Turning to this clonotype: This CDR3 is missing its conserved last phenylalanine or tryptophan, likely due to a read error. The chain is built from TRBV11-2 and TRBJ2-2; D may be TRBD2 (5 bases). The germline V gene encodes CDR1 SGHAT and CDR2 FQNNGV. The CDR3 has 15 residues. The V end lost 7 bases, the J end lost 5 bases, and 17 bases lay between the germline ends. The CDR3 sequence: CASNSPQGLTGELFY. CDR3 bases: TGTGCCAGCAACTCTCCGCAAGGACTGACCGGGGAGCTGTTTTAT.